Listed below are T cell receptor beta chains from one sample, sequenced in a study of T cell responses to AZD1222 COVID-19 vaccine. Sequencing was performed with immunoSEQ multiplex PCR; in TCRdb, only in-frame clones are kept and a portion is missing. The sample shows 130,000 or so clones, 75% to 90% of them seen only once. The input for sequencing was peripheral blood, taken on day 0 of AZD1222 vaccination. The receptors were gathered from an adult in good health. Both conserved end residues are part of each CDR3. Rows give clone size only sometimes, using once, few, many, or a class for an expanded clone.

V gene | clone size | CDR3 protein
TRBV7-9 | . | CASSRYPSGAEKLFF
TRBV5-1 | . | CASSPLLGTDDEAFF
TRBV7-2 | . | CASMTSDRFYEQYF
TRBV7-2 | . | CASSFWAEETQYF
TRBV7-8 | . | CASSSRWAGGSYEQYF
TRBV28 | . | CASSFLGYINQPQHF
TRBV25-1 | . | CASSEFTGTEAFF
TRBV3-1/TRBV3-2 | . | CASSRGRGSGANVLTF
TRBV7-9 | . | CASNLGQGYEQYF
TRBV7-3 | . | CARRMGQGENTIYF
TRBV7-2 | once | CASSPEQGYQPQHF
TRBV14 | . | CASSQALDSPLHF
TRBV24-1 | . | CATSLPGDYTDTQYF
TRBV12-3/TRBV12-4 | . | CASRKGIQETQYF
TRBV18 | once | CASSPPSGRTDQPQHF
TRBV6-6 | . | CASKPQYSNQPQHF
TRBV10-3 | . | CAISGTGTGDNEQFF
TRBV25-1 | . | CASSVQYNEQFF
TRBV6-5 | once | CASMEFRGFNQPQHF
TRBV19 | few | CASSIGVHSYEQYF
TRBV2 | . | CASTWTRGTGELFF
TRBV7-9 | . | CASSRTGTRIEQYF
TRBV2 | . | CASSDSLAGTIEQFF
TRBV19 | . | CASSQHPGTSGRIAGELFF
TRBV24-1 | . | CATRQYNSPLHF
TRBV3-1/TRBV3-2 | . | CASSRQGLPYEQYF
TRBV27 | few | CASSLSPGLAASSYEQYF
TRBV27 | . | CASSLGLGNQPQHF
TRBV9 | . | CASSFLSGGNTGELFF
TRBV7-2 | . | CASSLSRSGTQYF
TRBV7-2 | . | CASSPGSGRALHEQYF
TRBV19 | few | CASRGTSESGLRELFF
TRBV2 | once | CASSEDSRTGELFF
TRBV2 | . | CASVREIKTGELFF
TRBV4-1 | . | CASSQAGAGSQYF
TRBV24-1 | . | CATSDAAGTYNEQFF
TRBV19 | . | CASSISAAATNTEAFF
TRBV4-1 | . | CASSQMGTSGSTDTQYF
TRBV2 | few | CASSEEATGNTIYF
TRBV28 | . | CASSLQGSGNTIYF
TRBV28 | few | CASKDRGFHATNEKLFF
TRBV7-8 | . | CASSRSQNNEQFF
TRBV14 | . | CASSQGNTIYF
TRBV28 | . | CASTRGLNTEAFF
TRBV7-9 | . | CASSFTGGSYEQYF
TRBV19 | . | CASSSGTEQYF
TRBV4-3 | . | CASSQESGLAGESSYEQYF
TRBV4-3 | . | CASSQAGQISYNSPLHF
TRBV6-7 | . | CATHPGGSGNTIYF
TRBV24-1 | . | CATSLAGGSYNEQFF
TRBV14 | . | CASSQDWGEAFF
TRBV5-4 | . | CASSLGSGTTNSPLHF
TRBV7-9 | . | CASSPPEVNYEQYF
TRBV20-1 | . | CSARGTFGYTF
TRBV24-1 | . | CATGDSFLYGYTF
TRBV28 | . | CASSRGGTNYGYTF
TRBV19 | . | CASSFPIHYEQYF
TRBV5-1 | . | CASSGSSNYGYTF